The rows below give T cell receptor beta chains drawn from one sample of a study of blood T cell repertoires in COVID-19. Libraries were prepared by immunoSEQ multiplex PCR; TCRdb keeps only in-frame clonotypes and omits some of them. This sample has under 95,000 clones; around 88% occur once, and the top ten carry approximately 19%. The sequencing input was peripheral blood. The receptors shown here come from a woman of 80 years or more with acute or convalescent COVID-19. CDR3s include the opening cysteine and the closing phenylalanine or tryptophan. A D gene is named only where the DNA matches it firmly.

CDR3 protein: CATQIGQGTAGELFF; J gene: TRBJ2-2; D gene: TRBD1; V gene: TRBV24-1
CDR3 protein: CASSAGLAGSFEQFF; J gene: TRBJ2-1; D gene: TRBD2; V gene: TRBV19
CDR3 protein: CASRGLAGLQSYNEQFF; J gene: TRBJ2-1; D gene: TRBD2; V gene: TRBV5-1
CDR3 protein: CASSATSGGLNTGELFF; J gene: TRBJ2-2; D gene: TRBD2; V gene: TRBV9
CDR3 protein: CASSPPRASQKSGSSYNSPLHF; J gene: TRBJ1-6; D gene: NA; V gene: TRBV18
CDR3 protein: CASSLPLAGESETQYF; J gene: TRBJ2-5; D gene: TRBD2; V gene: TRBV5-4
CDR3 protein: CATSRDPEVPRGYTF; J gene: TRBJ1-2; D gene: NA; V gene: TRBV15
CDR3 protein: CASSSDLSRPGLENTGELFF; J gene: TRBJ2-2; D gene: TRBD2; V gene: TRBV7-8
CDR3 protein: CATSSGTGVEKLFF; J gene: TRBJ1-4; D gene: TRBD1; V gene: TRBV15
CDR3 protein: CASRPEVGGMNTEAFF; J gene: TRBJ1-1; D gene: NA; V gene: TRBV5-4
CDR3 protein: CASSPSGGGGRETQYF; J gene: TRBJ2-5; D gene: TRBD2; V gene: TRBV5-1
CDR3 protein: CASSYLTGPQYF; J gene: TRBJ2-7; D gene: TRBD1; V gene: TRBV7-3
CDR3 protein: CASSRDYQQFF; J gene: TRBJ2-1; D gene: TRBD2; V gene: TRBV5-1
CDR3 protein: CASFTGGLNSPLHF; J gene: TRBJ1-6; D gene: TRBD1; V gene: TRBV6-5
CDR3 protein: CASSLTGLTFF; J gene: TRBJ1-1; D gene: NA; V gene: TRBV5-8
CDR3 protein: CASSILNQPQHF; J gene: TRBJ1-5; D gene: NA; V gene: TRBV19
CDR3 protein: CASSFRSNTEAFF; J gene: TRBJ1-1; D gene: NA; V gene: TRBV5-4
CDR3 protein: CATSDPGTGAGELFF; J gene: TRBJ2-2; D gene: TRBD1; V gene: TRBV24-1
CDR3 protein: CATSRDVGGNTEAFF; J gene: TRBJ1-1; D gene: NA; V gene: TRBV15
CDR3 protein: CASSRDRDNSPLHF; J gene: TRBJ1-6; D gene: TRBD1; V gene: TRBV5-4
CDR3 protein: CASSDTTFDRGRNQPQHF; J gene: TRBJ1-5; D gene: TRBD1; V gene: TRBV6-2/TRBV6-3
CDR3 protein: CASTLEFTGSPLHF; J gene: TRBJ1-6; D gene: NA; V gene: TRBV11-2
CDR3 protein: CASTYSNSGNTIYF; J gene: TRBJ1-3; D gene: NA; V gene: TRBV6-5
CDR3 protein: CASSPTPTGDGYTF; J gene: TRBJ1-2; D gene: TRBD1; V gene: TRBV7-6
CDR3 protein: CASSPMGINSLPLHF; J gene: TRBJ1-6; D gene: NA; V gene: TRBV3-1/TRBV3-2
CDR3 protein: CASSPTGGLTEAFF; J gene: TRBJ1-1; D gene: NA; V gene: TRBV18
CDR3 protein: CASSFLPGERAFF; J gene: TRBJ1-1; D gene: NA; V gene: TRBV5-6
CDR3 protein: CASSADTLTNTEAFF; J gene: TRBJ1-1; D gene: NA; V gene: TRBV5-6
CDR3 protein: CASSFGTARGNEKLFF; J gene: TRBJ1-4; D gene: TRBD1; V gene: TRBV11-3
CDR3 protein: CASSGLFSGGPNEQFF; J gene: TRBJ2-1; D gene: TRBD2; V gene: TRBV6-1
CDR3 protein: CSVRTGNIQYF; J gene: TRBJ2-4; D gene: TRBD1; V gene: TRBV29-1
CDR3 protein: CASSVDGRGYTF; J gene: TRBJ1-2; D gene: NA; V gene: TRBV9
CDR3 protein: CASSTTVNTEAFF; J gene: TRBJ1-1; D gene: NA; V gene: TRBV18
CDR3 protein: CASQEVRETQYF; J gene: TRBJ2-5; D gene: NA; V gene: TRBV6-6
CDR3 protein: CASSLTGSNEKLFF; J gene: TRBJ1-4; D gene: TRBD1; V gene: TRBV7-9
CDR3 protein: CASSSDRDEQFF; J gene: TRBJ2-1; D gene: TRBD1; V gene: TRBV11-3
CDR3 protein: CASSLGQLVNEKLFF; J gene: TRBJ1-4; D gene: NA; V gene: TRBV7-8
CDR3 protein: CAWRTVQETQYF; J gene: TRBJ2-5; D gene: NA; V gene: TRBV30
CDR3 protein: CASSLNRQGEAFF; J gene: TRBJ1-1; D gene: TRBD1; V gene: TRBV7-3